A single TCR beta chain is shown here with its context. This clone was detected a few times. No cognate antigen has been identified for it. It has no much larger one-base neighbor in the sample; base qualities were not kept. Sequences SGHKS (CDR1) and YYEKEE (CDR2) are obtained from the germline V gene (reference sequence). The CDR3 goes from the cysteine to the phenylalanine over 18 residues. The DNA shown is the 54-base CDR3, in frame from base 1. The junction carries 25 bases between V and J, which are trimmed by 7 bases and 0 bases respectively. TCRbeta CDR3 regions were amplified from genomic DNA by means of the immunoSEQ Assay, a bias-controlled multiplex PCR. Per the source publication's procedure: The number of nucleated cells in each sample was estimated by amplification of reference gene primers within the assay. Sequence reads were collapsed and filtered to measure the absolute abundance of every unique TCRbeta CDR3 rearrangement. For each sample, productive Simpson clonality was calculated as the square root of Simpson's diversity index over productive rearrangements. TCRdb re-hosts the immuneACCESS table, in-frame sequences only. Its copies lack some clones; in the studies checked, an unresolved V gene accounts for under half of them, and the cause for the rest is not known. That table furnishes V, J and clone size, whereas the DNA furnished D and trimming. The sample has around 150,000 clones on record, around 81% of them singletons. The ten largest account for 5% of the sample.

The sample originates from a study of blood T cell repertoires in COVID-19 (dated by TCRdb to about 2020). Context from the whole study: Samples covering the acute and convalescent phases of COVID-19 were provided by collaborators in the United States, Italy and Spain. The material from the prospective study consisted of cDNA or gDNA derived from T cells, B-cell-depleted T cells, or PBMCs. Deeply sampled blood TCRbeta repertoires from subjects exposed to, actively infected with, or recovered from COVID-19 were included in the dataset. The repertoires were released in a freely available public database intended as a resource for research on the immune response to SARS-CoV-2. The samples were drawn from the first 160 participants of the ongoing ImmuneRACE study and from 950 to 1,500 subjects provided by 6 global collaborators. The sample metadata nearly always contained a de-identified subject ID, COVID-19 status, age in years and sex. Where available, HLA class I and class II types were taken from metadata supplied by the sample provider and were not determined by assay-based typing.

The collaborating institutions used their own protocols to collect whole blood in K2EDTA tubes. For TCRbeta analysis, collaborators shipped samples in one of three forms: frozen whole blood, isolated PBMCs, or DNA extracted from either of those sample types. What the research found in general, with its limitations: The amount of clinical and demographic metadata varied by source and participant and was provided uncurated.

The receptor comes from a woman between 50 and 59 years old with acute or convalescent COVID-19. This receptor chain uses TRBV5-5 and TRBJ1-1; confidence is insufficient to name the D gene. Sequencing input: peripheral blood. The sequenced DNA is TGTGCCAGCGTAATACGGGAACAAGCCGTTTCCATGAACACTGAAGCTTTCTTT. It translates as CASVIREQAVSMNTEAFF.